This TCR beta chain was profiled in a study of PD-1 blockade in classical Hodgkin lymphoma. Sequencing was performed with immunoSEQ multiplex PCR; in TCRdb, only in-frame clones are kept and a portion is missing. The profile shows some 22,000 clones, 70% to 75% of them singletons. Noted time point: cycle 4 day 1 (C4D1), after 5 to 7 weeks of nivolumab. Every one of the patients relapsed after autologous stem cell transplantation (brentuximab vedotin exposure was variable). Germline assignment: CDR1 LNHDA and CDR2 SQIVND (reference sequence). CDR3 size: 15 residues. V lost 1 base and J lost 0, with 7 bases in between.

This TCR was sampled from a human donor with classical Hodgkin lymphoma. The chain joins TRBV19 to TRBJ1-5; D gene unclear. Sequencing used peripheral blood mononuclear cells (PBMCs), obtained before the fourth cycle of nivolumab. CDR3 in DNA: TGTGCCAGTAGTATAGTGTGGGATAGCAATCAGCCCCAGCATTTT. Encoded protein: CASSIVWDSNQPQHF.